This TCR beta chain was recorded in a study of metastatic and nonmetastatic thyroid tumors. Study-wide context: Repertoire data that came from the blood and tumor or nodule tissue of malignant and benign thyroid patients were compared.

With V trimmed by 5 bases and J by 4 bases, 4 bases remained unmatched. From germline, CDR1 is MNHEY and CDR2 SMNVEV (reference sequence). There are 15 residues in the CDR3. Original processing notes: A distant-metastasis classifier for papillary thyroid cancer was built using CDR3 differences across clinicopathological groups. Using MiXCR, TCRdb re-called clones from the PCR reads. None of the V and J calls come from the authors' own analysis; TCRdb made them. The profile shows tens of thousands of clones, roughly 30% of them singletons. Findings of the study overall: Reportedly, malignant thyroid tumors had significantly higher TCR beta diversity than benign nodules, in blood and tumor.

Patients were all untreated before their thyroid surgery. There are a few counts of this clone. No antigen is known for it. The receptor was derived from a female donor with papillary thyroid cancer or a benign thyroid nodule (not recorded which). Some clones in this sample may be carry-over from other donors' samples. The chain uses TRBV27 and TRBJ2-7; TRBD2 matches 14 bases. The sequencing input was blood. CDR3 nucleotide sequence: TGTGCCAGCAGTCCTTGGACTAGCGGGAGGTACGAGCAGTACTTC. It translates to CASSPWTSGRYEQYF.